This passage covers 5 T cell receptor beta chains from one sample sequenced in a study of blood T cell repertoires in COVID-19. Only in-frame clones appear in the TCRdb table, and some are missing; sequencing was by immunoSEQ multiplex PCR. The table shows hundreds of thousands of clones, with roughly nine tenths occurring only once. Sequenced input: peripheral blood. The source is a man aged 18-30 years with COVID-19, enrolled during active disease.

This chain uses TRBV24-1 with TRBJ2-1; D not resolved. Trimming pared 7 bases from V and 3 bases from J, leaving 6 bases between. The CDR3 loop spans 12 amino acids. Looked up from germline, CDR1 is KGHDR and CDR2 is SFDVKD. CDR3 coding DNA: TGTGCCACCAGCTCCTTCTACAATGAGCAGTTCTTC. Its protein product is CATSSFYNEQFF.

V is TRBV27 and J is TRBJ2-5, with D possibly being TRBD1 (5 bases). This CDR3 is built from 14 residues. Germline CDR1 reads MNHEY; CDR2 reads SMNVEV (reference sequence). Trimming removed 5 bases at V and 3 bases at J, with 13 bases between. CDR3 nucleotide sequence: TGTGCCAGCAGTCCAATCGGCAGGGAAGAGACCCAGTACTTC. Translated, it gives CASSPIGREETQYF.

The CDR3 sequence: CASSPGGVSPLHF. The CDR3 region has the DNA TGTGCCAGCAGCCCAGGGGGAGTTTCACCCCTCCACTTT. The chain joins TRBV9 to TRBJ1-6, with TRBD1 identical over 7 bases. CDR1 SGDLS and CDR2 YYNGEE come from the germline V gene. The V segment lost 4 bases and the J segment 9 bases; nucleotides outside the gene matches: 4. The CDR3 sequence is 13 residues long.

Here the CDR3 reads CASSHGPGAISDGYTF. In DNA form, the CDR3 reads TGTGCCAGTAGCCATGGGCCAGGGGCAATCTCAGATGGCTACACCTTC. V and J are TRBV19 and TRBJ1-2; TRBD1 might be the D (6 bases). The CDR3 contains 16 residues. Germline CDR1 reads LNHDA; CDR2 reads SQIVND (reference sequence). The V end lost 6 bases, the J end lost 6 bases, and 23 bases lay between the germline ends.

This clone was counted once. The chain uses TRBV30 and TRBJ2-5; TRBD2 might be the D (6 bases). Looked up from germline, CDR1 is GTSNPN and CDR2 is SVGIG (reference sequence). The CDR3 totals 13 residues. Between the trimmed V and J ends, which lost 3 bases and 1 base, there was a span of 9 bases. Here the CDR3 reads CAWSRGGQETQYF. CDR3 coding DNA: TGTGCCTGGAGCCGGGGAGGCCAAGAGACCCAGTACTTC.